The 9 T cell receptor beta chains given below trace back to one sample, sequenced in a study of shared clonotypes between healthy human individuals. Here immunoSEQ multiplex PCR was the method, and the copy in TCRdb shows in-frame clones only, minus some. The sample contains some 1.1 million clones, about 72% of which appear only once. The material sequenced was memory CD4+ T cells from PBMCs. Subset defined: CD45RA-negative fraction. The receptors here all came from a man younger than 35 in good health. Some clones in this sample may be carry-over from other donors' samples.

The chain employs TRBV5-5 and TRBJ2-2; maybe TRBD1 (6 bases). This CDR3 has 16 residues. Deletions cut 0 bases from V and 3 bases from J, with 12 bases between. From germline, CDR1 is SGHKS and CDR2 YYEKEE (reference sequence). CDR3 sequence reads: CASSLEPGHYTGELFF. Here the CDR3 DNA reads TGTGCCAGCAGCTTGGAACCGGGACACTACACCGGGGAGCTGTTTTTT.

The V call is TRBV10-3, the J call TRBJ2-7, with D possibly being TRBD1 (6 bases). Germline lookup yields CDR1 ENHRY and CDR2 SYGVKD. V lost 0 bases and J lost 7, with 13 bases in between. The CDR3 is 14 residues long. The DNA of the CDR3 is TGTGCCATCAGTGAGTCCCAGGGGTCGGGGGAGCAGTACTTC. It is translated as CAISESQGSGEQYF.

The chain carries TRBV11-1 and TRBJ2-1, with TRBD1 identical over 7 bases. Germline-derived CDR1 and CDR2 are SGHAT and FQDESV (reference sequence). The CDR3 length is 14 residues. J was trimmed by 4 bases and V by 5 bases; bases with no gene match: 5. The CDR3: CASSPLQGYNEQFF. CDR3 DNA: TGTGCCAGCAGCCCGTTACAGGGGTACAATGAGCAGTTCTTC.

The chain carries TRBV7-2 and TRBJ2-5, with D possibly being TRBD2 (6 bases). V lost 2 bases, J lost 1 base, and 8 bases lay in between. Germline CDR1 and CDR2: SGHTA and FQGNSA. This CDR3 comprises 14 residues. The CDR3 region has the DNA TGTGCCAGCAGCTTAATAGCGGCCCAAGAGACCCAGTACTTC. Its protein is CASSLIAAQETQYF.

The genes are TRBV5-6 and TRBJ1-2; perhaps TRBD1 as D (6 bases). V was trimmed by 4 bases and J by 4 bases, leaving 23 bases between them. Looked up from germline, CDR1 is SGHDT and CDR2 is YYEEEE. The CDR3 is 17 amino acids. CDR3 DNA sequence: TGTGCCAGCAGCCAGTTTCCACCGGGACACGTCACCTATGGCTACACCTTC. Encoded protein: CASSQFPPGHVTYGYTF.

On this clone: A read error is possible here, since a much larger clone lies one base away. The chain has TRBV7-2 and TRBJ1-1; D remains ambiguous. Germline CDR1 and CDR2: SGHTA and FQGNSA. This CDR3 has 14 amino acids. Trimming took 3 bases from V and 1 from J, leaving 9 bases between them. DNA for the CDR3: TGTGCCAGCAGCTTTTCGGGCGGGAACACTGAAGCTTTCTTT. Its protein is CASSFSGGNTEAFF.

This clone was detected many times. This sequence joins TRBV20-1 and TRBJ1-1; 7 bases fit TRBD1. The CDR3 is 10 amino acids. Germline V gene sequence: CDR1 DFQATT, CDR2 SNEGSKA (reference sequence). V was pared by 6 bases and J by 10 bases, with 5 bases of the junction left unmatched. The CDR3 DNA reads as TGCAGTGCCAGTACAGGGGTAGCTTTCTTT. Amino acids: CSASTGVAFF.

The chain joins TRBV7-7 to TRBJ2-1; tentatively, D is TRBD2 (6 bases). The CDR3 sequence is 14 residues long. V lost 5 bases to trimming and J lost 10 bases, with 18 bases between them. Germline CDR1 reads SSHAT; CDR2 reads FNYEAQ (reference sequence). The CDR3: CASSLGSGVGEQFF. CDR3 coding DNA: TGTGCCAGCAGCCTCGGGTCGGGAGTGGGAGAGCAGTTCTTC.

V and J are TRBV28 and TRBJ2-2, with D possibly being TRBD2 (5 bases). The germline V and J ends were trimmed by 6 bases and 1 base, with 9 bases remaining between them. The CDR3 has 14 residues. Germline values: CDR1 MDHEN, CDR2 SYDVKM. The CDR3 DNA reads TGTGCCAGCAGACCCGAGGGGAACACCGGGGAGCTGTTTTTT. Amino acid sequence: CASRPEGNTGELFF.